This T cell receptor (beta chain) was documented in a study of CD8 T cells in ankylosing spondylitis. Findings and caveats of the study: Previously reported in reactive arthritis synovial fluid and blood were some of the motif variants. A TCR beta motif made of about eight highly homologous variants seemed typical of ankylosing spondylitis blood.

This CDR3 contains 13 residues. CDR1 is SGHRS, CDR2 YFSETQ, per germline. The table lists this clonotype with a few counts. Antigen specificity is unknown. An end of the junction does not agree with germline; a read error may underlie this. TCR beta libraries were made by quantitative 5'-RACE with molecular barcodes. TCRdb analysed the 5' RACE reads with MiXCR anew, one entry per CDR3 protein. Here the sample spans approximately 550,000 distinct CDR3 sequences, about an eighth being singletons. What was sequenced was blood, either unsorted or a sorted T cell fraction (not recorded which). The TCR was taken from a male donor with ankylosing spondylitis. V usage is TRBV5-1 and J usage is TRBJ2-1, with TRBD2 matching 7 bases. The CDR3 DNA sequence: TGCGCCAGCGGCTTGTGGGGGGGTAATGAGCAGTTCTTC. Translating it yields CASGLWGGNEQFF. The entire variable domain, with the rest obtained from reference TRBV5-1 and TRBJ2-1, is as follows: KAGVTQTPRYLIKTRGQQVTLSCSPISGHRSVSWYQQTPGQGLQFLFEYFSETQRNKGNFPGRFSGRQFSNSRSEMNVSTLELGDSALYLCASGLWGGNEQFFGPGTRLTVL.